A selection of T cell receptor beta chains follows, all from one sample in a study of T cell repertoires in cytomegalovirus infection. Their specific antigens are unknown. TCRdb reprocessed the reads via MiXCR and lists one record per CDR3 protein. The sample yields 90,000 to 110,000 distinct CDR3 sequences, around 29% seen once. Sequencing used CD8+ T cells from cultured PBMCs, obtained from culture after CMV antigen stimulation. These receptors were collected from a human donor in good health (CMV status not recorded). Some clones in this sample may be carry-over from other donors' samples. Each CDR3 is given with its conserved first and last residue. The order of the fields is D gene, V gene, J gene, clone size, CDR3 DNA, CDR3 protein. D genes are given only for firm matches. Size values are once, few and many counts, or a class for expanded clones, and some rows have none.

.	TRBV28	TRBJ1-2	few	TGTGCCAGCCGCACCGGGAGCCAGATCTATATTGGCTACACCTTC	CASRTGSQIYIGYTF
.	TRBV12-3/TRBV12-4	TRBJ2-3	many	TGTGCCAGCAGTTTAGCGGCATGGGATACGCAGTATTTT	CASSLAAWDTQYF
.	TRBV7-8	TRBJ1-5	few	TGTGCCAGCAGCCCCAATAGGGTCGATCAGCCCCAGCATTTT	CASSPNRVDQPQHF
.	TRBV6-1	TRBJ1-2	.	TGTGCCAGCCTAAGCAGGGATGGCTACACCTTC	CASLSRDGYTF
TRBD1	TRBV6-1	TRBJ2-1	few	TGTGCCAGCAGTTCCACAGGGGGCCGAAGCTCCTACAATGAGCAGTTCTTC	CASSSTGGRSSYNEQFF
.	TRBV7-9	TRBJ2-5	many	TGTGCCAGCAGCTTTCCAGCGGACGAGACCCAGTACTTC	CASSFPADETQYF
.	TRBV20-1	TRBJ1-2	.	TGCAGTGTCAGGAAACGGACCAGCTATGGCTACACCTTC	CSVRKRTSYGYTF
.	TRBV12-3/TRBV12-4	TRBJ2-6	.	TGTGCCTCGGGGTCTGGGGCCAACGTCCTGACTTTC	CASGSGANVLTF
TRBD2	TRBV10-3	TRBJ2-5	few	TGTGCCATCAGTGACTTTGCGGGGGTGCAAGAGACCCAGTACTTC	CAISDFAGVQETQYF
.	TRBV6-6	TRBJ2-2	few	TGTGCCAGCTCGCCCGACGGCCCTAGCGTCTACACCGGGGAGCTGTTTTTT	CASSPDGPSVYTGELFF
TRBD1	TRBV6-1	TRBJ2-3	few	TGTGCCAACCGGGGACAGGGGGTATCTGATACGCAGTATTTT	CANRGQGVSDTQYF
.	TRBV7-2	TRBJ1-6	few	TGTGCCACCCTAGATGGGGGAAGCTCACCCCTCCACTTT	CATLDGGSSPLHF
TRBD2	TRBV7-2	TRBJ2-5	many	TGTGCCAGCAGAGTCCGGGGGGCGGGGGGCCAAGAGACCCAGTACTTC	CASRVRGAGGQETQYF
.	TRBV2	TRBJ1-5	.	TGTGCCAGCATACTTGACTGGGAGGGCAATCAGCCCCAGCATTTT	CASILDWEGNQPQHF
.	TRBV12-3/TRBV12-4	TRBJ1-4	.	TGTGCCAGCAGTTTACGGGGTAGAAATGAAAAACTGTTTTTT	CASSLRGRNEKLFF
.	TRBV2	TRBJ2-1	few	TGTGCCAGCAGTGAACTCGCGGGCAATGAGCAGTTCTTC	CASSELAGNEQFF
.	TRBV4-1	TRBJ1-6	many	TGCGCCAGCAGCCCACTCTTTTCCGGCGGGGATTCACCCCTCCACTTT	CASSPLFSGGDSPLHF
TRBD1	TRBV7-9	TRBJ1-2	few	TGTGCCAGCAGCCAGGGACAGGCTAACTATGGCTACACCTTC	CASSQGQANYGYTF
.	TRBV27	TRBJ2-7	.	TGTGCCAGCAGGGGGCAAGATTACGAGCAGTACTTC	CASRGQDYEQYF
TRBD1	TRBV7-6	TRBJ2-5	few	TGTGCCAGCAGCTTAGGGACAGGGGAGGAGGAGACCCAGTACTTC	CASSLGTGEEETQYF
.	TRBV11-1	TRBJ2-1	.	TGTGCCAGCAGCTCCCGGGCGCAGACGTACAATGAGCAGTTCTTC	CASSSRAQTYNEQFF
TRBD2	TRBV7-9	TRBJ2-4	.	TGTGCCAGCAGCTCGACTAGCGGGGGGTTGCTGTACTTC	CASSSTSGGLLYF
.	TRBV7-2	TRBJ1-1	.	TGTGCCAGCAGCTTAGGAGGAACCACTGAAGCTTTCTTT	CASSLGGTTEAFF
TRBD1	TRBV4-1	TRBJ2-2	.	TGCGCCAGCAGCCAAGATTCACAGGGGCTCGGGGAGCTGTTTTTT	CASSQDSQGLGELFF
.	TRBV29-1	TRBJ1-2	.	TGCAGCGTTGCGCTGGGAGAGGGGGGTGACTATGGCTACACCTTC	CSVALGEGGDYGYTF
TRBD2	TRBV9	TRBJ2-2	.	TGTGCCAGCAGCGTAGCCGGCGGGACTAGCGGCACCGGGGAGCTGTTTTTT	CASSVAGGTSGTGELFF
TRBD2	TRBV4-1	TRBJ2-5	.	TGCGCCAGCAGCCAAGTCGGCGGGGGGGCTGAGGAGACCCAGTACTTC	CASSQVGGGAEETQYF
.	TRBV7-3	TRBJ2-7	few	TGTGCCAGCAGCTCTGACACGAGCCCCTACGAGCAGTACTTC	CASSSDTSPYEQYF
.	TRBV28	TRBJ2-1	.	TGTGCCAGCAGTTTATCGGGCCAACCCTACAATGAGCAGTTCTTC	CASSLSGQPYNEQFF